This TCR beta chain was recorded in a study of T cell responses to AZD1222 COVID-19 vaccine. Points on this clone: The antigen remains undetermined.

Assay used: immunoSEQ multiplex PCR; TCRdb lists only in-frame clones, some missing. The sample comprises 69,000 or so clones, 85% to 90% of which are singletons, and more than 4.5% rests with the top ten. Findings and limits, study-wide: Spike was spanned by vaccine-associated CD4 TCRs, with dominance at 160-218 and 743-854. Donors were chiefly white British, with a greater number of females, and clonal diversity was perhaps underestimated.

Germline V gives CDR1 SGHNT, CDR2 YYREEE (reference sequence). This CDR3 is 16 amino acids long. After removal of 4 bases from V and 6 bases from J, the junction contained 8 bases not matched to a gene. This receptor was taken from an adult who received the MenACWY meningococcal vaccine as a control. The rearrangement uses TRBV5-4 and TRBJ2-5; TRBD2 agrees at 14 bases. Sequencing used peripheral blood, obtained 28 days after the second dose of the MenACWY control vaccine. In DNA form, the CDR3 reads TGTGCCAGCAGCCGAGGGACTAGCGGGAGCTTTAAGACCCAGTACTTC. It encodes CASSRGTSGSFKTQYF.